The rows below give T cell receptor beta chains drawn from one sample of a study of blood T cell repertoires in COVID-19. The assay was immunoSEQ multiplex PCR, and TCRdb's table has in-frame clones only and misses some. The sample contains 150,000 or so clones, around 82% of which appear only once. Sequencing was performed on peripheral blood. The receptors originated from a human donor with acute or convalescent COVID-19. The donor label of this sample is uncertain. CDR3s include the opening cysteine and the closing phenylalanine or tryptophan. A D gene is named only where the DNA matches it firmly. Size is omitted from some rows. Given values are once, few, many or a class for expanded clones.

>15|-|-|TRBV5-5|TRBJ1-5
TGTGCCAGCAGCTTGGAAGCTAGCGGGTCATGGTCCCAGCATTTT
CASSLEASGSWSQHF
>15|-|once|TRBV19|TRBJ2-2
TGTGCCAGTACCTCCCGGGCGGGGGCCACCGGGGAGCTGTTTTTT
CASTSRAGATGELFF
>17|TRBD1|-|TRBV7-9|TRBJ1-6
TGTGCCAGCAGCTTATATCCGACCGGGACAGGGGGATCACCCCTCCACTTT
CASSLYPTGTGGSPLHF
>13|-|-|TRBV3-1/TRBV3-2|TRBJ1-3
TGTGCCAGCAGCCAGGGGCGAGGAAACACCATATATTTT
CASSQGRGNTIYF
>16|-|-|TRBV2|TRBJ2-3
TGTGCCAGTAGCCTTGGGGGGGCGGGGGGCACAGATACGCAGTATTTT
CASSLGGAGGTDTQYF
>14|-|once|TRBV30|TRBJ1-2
TGTGCCTGGAGTCGGGGGAGAGATAACTATGGCTACACCTTC
CAWSRGRDNYGYTF
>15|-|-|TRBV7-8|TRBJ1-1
TGTGCCAGCAGCTCCTATGGGTTTGGGCACACTGAAGCTTTCTTT
CASSSYGFGHTEAFF
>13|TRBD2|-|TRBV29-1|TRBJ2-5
TGCAGCGCCAGTAGCGGGGGGCAGGGCCCCCAGTACTTC
CSASSGGQGPQYF
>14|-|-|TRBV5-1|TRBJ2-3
TGCGCCAGCAGCTCGGGGGTAAACACAGATACGCAGTATTTT
CASSSGVNTDTQYF
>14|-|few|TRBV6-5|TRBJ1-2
TGTGCCAGCGGACTACGGGGGGCAGACTATGGCTACACCTTC
CASGLRGADYGYTF
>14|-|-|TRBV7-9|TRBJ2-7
TGTGCCAGCAGCTTAGGCGAATTTCTGTACGAGCAGTACTTC
CASSLGEFLYEQYF
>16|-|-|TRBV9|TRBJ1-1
TGTGCCAGCAGCCCCCGGGGCAGGGGCCTGAACACTGAAGCTTTCTTT
CASSPRGRGLNTEAFF